The 15 T cell receptor beta chains given below trace back to one sample, sequenced in a study of molecular identifiers for immune sequencing clone quantification. TCRdb reprocessed the PCR reads with MiXCR, giving one entry per CDR3 protein. The table lists around 480,000 distinct CDR3 sequences, about 20% of them singletons. Sequencing used naive CD8+ T cells from blood, with Jurkat cell RNA spiked in. As to subset: FACS-sorted CD8+CD4-CCR7+CD45RA+ naive T cells. These receptors came from a human donor in good health. Some libraries in this study had Jurkat cell RNA spiked in.

Regarding this clonotype: A single base separates this from a much larger clone, so it may be a read error. The conserved closing phenylalanine or tryptophan is absent in this CDR3, likely reflecting a read error. CDR3 residues: CASSESTGRSEKLFI. Written as DNA, the CDR3 is TGTGCCAGCAGCGAATCAACAGGGCGCAGTGAAAAACTGTTTATT. The rearrangement uses TRBV7-9 and TRBJ1-4; D perhaps matches TRBD1 (6 bases). CDR3 length equals 15 residues. The germline CDR1 and CDR2 sequences are SEHNR and FQNEAQ (reference sequence). Trimming left V 5 bases short and J 7 bases short, with 17 bases between.

The chain joins TRBV6-2 or TRBV6-3 to TRBJ2-7; 8 nucleotides match TRBD2. V was pared by 5 bases and J by 2 bases, with 8 bases of the junction left unmatched. Germline V gives CDR1 MNHEY, CDR2 SVGEGT. CDR3 size: 15 residues. The CDR3 DNA sequence: TGTGCCAGCAGTCCCGTCCCGGGACTAGCCTACGAGCAGTACTTC. This sequence encodes CASSPVPGLAYEQYF.

Many counts were recorded for this clonotype. The CDR3 DNA sequence: TGCGCCAGCAGCCACCCGACAGGGGCCCTCACTGAAGCTTTCTTT. Its translation is CASSHPTGALTEAFF. The genes are TRBV4-1 and TRBJ1-1, with TRBD1 matching over 8 bases. Germline CDR1 is MGHRA and CDR2 is YSYEKL. The junction had 7 bases not matched to a gene; V was cut back by 3 bases and J by 4 bases. The CDR3 loop spans 15 amino acids.

The chain couples TRBV4-3 to TRBJ2-2; 8 bases line up with TRBD1. Germline trimming cut 0 bases from V and 1 base from J; bases unmatched to any gene: 4. CDR3 size: 17 residues. Germline V gene sequence: CDR1 LGHNA, CDR2 YSLEER. The CDR3 spells CASSQDPGTGNTGELFF. CDR3 nucleotides: TGCGCCAGCAGCCAAGATCCAGGGACAGGGAACACCGGGGAGCTGTTTTTT.

This clonotype was seen at least ten times. The chain recombines TRBV20-1 with TRBJ1-5; D unresolved. V lost 0 bases to trimming and J lost 6 bases, with 15 bases between them. The germline V gene encodes CDR1 DFQATT and CDR2 SNEGSKA (reference sequence). The CDR3 covers 15 residues. CDR3 loop: CSARDRQSEGQPQHF. In DNA, the CDR3 is TGCAGTGCTAGAGATCGGCAGTCAGAGGGTCAGCCCCAGCATTTT.

The count of this clonotype is one. A read error may explain this, as a much larger clone is one base away. This chain joins TRBV20-1 and TRBJ1-5; tentatively, D is TRBD1 (5 bases). CDR3 length: 13 residues. Germline V gives CDR1 DFQATT, CDR2 SNEGSKA (reference sequence). Trimming took off 0 bases at V and 2 bases at J, with 5 bases between the two ends. CDR3 bases: TGCAGTGCTAGAGAAGGGGGCAATCAGCCCCAGCATTTT. It is translated as CSAREGGNQPQHF.

This clonotype was seen a few times. The V and J genes are TRBV30 and TRBJ1-6; no reliable D call. Trimming removed 0 bases from V and 7 bases from J, with 10 bases in between. Germline lookup yields CDR1 GTSNPN and CDR2 SVGIG (reference sequence). The CDR3 sequence is 14 residues long. DNA of the CDR3: TGTGCCTGGAGTGTGTGGACTGGGAATTCACCCCTCCACTTT. Protein: CAWSVWTGNSPLHF.

The chain has TRBV5-6 and TRBJ2-7; no definite D call. The CDR3 sequence is 14 residues long. Between the trimmed V and J ends, which lost 2 bases and 0 bases, there was a span of 9 bases. Germline V gene sequence: CDR1 SGHDT, CDR2 YYEEEE. In DNA, the CDR3 is TGTGCCAGCAGCTTCGCCAGGAACTCCTACGAGCAGTACTTC. It specifies CASSFARNSYEQYF.

This clonotype has a count of ten or more. The V gene is TRBV6-1, the J gene TRBJ2-3, with D possibly matching TRBD2 (5 bases). The germline V gene has CDR1 MNHNS and CDR2 SASEGT. Between the trimmed V and J ends, which lost 2 bases and 0 bases, there was a span of 12 bases. CDR3 length: 16 residues. CDR3 nucleotide sequence: TGTGCCAGCAGTGAACTAATAGCGTCTAGCACAGATACGCAGTATTTT. The encoded protein is CASSELIASSTDTQYF.

This chain uses TRBV10-3 with TRBJ1-1; the D is unclear. Germline V gene sequence: CDR1 ENHRY, CDR2 SYGVKD. CDR3 length equals 14 residues. Trimming took 5 bases from V and 2 from J, leaving 12 bases between them. Here the CDR3 DNA reads TGTGCCATCAGTCTTACAGAGTCTAACACTGAAGCTTTCTTT. Translation gives CAISLTESNTEAFF.

As for this clonotype: At one end, the junction sequence differs from germline, possibly due to a read error. V gene TRBV12-3 or TRBV12-4 combines with J gene TRBJ1-4; no reliable D call. This CDR3 contains 14 residues. CDR3: CASSLGRTNEKLFF. For the CDR3, the DNA is TGTGCCAGCAGCTTAGGGCGGACTAATGAAAAACTGTTTTTT.

In its sample, this clonotype was seen a few times. The chain combines TRBV6-1 with TRBJ2-1, with unresolved D. V lost 2 bases, J lost 8 bases, and 16 bases lay in between. Germline CDR1 is MNHNS and CDR2 is SASEGT. This CDR3 comprises 15 residues. In DNA form, the CDR3 reads TGTGCCAGCAGTGAAACTACATCCGTGGGCGATGAGCAGTTCTTC. It specifies CASSETTSVGDEQFF.

A few counts support this clonotype. The V gene is TRBV30, the J gene TRBJ1-4; no reliable D call. The CDR3 extends over 14 amino acids. With 3 bases removed from V and 7 bases from J, the gap between germline ends came to 15 bases. The germline CDR1 and CDR2 sequences are GTSNPN and SVGIG (reference sequence). CDR3 in amino acids: CAWRRMAYGEKLFF. The CDR3 DNA reads TGTGCCTGGAGAAGAATGGCCTATGGTGAAAAACTGTTTTTT. Drawing the rest from reference TRBV30 and TRBJ1-4, the complete variable domain is SQTIHQWPATLVQPVGSPLSLECTVEGTSNPNLYWYRQAAGRGLQLLFYSVGIGQISSEVPQNLSASRPQDRQFILSSKKLLLSDSGFYLCAWRRMAYGEKLFFGSGTQLSVL.

In this sample, this clonotype turned up a few times. The DNA for the CDR3 is TGCAGCGTTGGGGGCGTTTCCTACAATGAGCAGTTCTTC. This sequence encodes CSVGGVSYNEQFF. V usage is TRBV29-1 and J usage is TRBJ2-1; possible D gene TRBD1, 5 bases. Germline CDR1 and CDR2: SQVTM and ANQGSEA. The CDR3 is made up of 13 amino acids. V was shortened by 4 bases and J by 1 base, with 8 bases between the two germline ends.

The rearrangement joins TRBV20-1 to TRBJ2-7; 7 positions agree with TRBD1. The CDR3 extends over 14 amino acids. Germline loops: CDR1 DFQATT, CDR2 SNEGSKA (reference sequence). The V and J ends lost 3 bases and 1 base, in that order; junction bases with no gene match: 6. DNA for the CDR3: TGCAGTGCTAGTGCTGGGACAGTATCCTACGAGCAGTACTTC. Its translation: CSASAGTVSYEQYF.